A single sample is the source of the 20 T cell receptor beta chains below, sequenced in a study of cytomegalovirus exposure and HLA in healthy donors. Amplification used 60 Vbeta primers and 13 Jbeta primers. TCRdb's table, derived via immunoSEQ multiplex PCR, lists solely in-frame clones and lacks some. The sample consists of about 110,000 clones, roughly 85% of them appearing once. Sequencing input: PBMCs. Receptors originate from a man younger than 45 in good health and CMV-seropositive.

The chain combines TRBV5-5 with TRBJ1-5; TRBD1 might be the D (6 bases). Germline CDR1 and CDR2: SGHKS and YYEKEE (reference sequence). V was clipped by 3 bases and J by 0 bases, with 10 bases between them. This CDR3 has 15 residues. The CDR3 DNA reads as TGTGCCAGCAGCTCGACAGGTGATAGCAATCAGCCCCAGCATTTT. Protein: CASSSTGDSNQPQHF.

The CDR3 region is CASSLVRGNGSPLHF. DNA of the CDR3: TGTGCCAGCAGCTTAGTTCGGGGAAATGGATCACCCCTCCACTTT. The rearrangement uses TRBV7-8 and TRBJ1-6, with D unresolved. The germline V gene encodes CDR1 SGHVS and CDR2 FQNEAQ. The V gene lost 1 base and the J gene lost 10 bases, with 14 bases spanning the gap. The CDR3 spans 15 residues.

J is TRBJ1-5 and V is TRBV7-3; D unclear. Trimming stripped 5 bases from V and 6 bases from J, with 11 bases between. The CDR3 has 13 amino acids. Germline loops: CDR1 SGHTA, CDR2 FQGTGA. Here the CDR3 reads CASSKGRGQPQHF. CDR3 nucleotides: TGTGCCAGCAGCAAAGGGAGAGGTCAGCCCCAGCATTTT.

The gene calls are TRBV28 and TRBJ1-6; D might be TRBD1 (5 bases). The V end was cut by 1 base, the J end by 9 bases, with 10 bases between. The V gene's germline CDR1 is MDHEN and CDR2 SYDVKM. CDR3 length: 14 residues. The CDR3 DNA reads TGTGCCAGCAGTTTATCTGGCACAGGTTCACCCCTCCACTTT. Protein: CASSLSGTGSPLHF.

Of note for this clone: Other DNA variants within this sample encode the same CDR3. The V and J genes are TRBV21-1 and TRBJ2-2; the DNA was not compared with TRBD2, the D call given in the table. TRBV21-1 is termed a pseudogene. The CDR3 is made up of 18 amino acids. The CDR3 DNA follows: TGTGCCAGCAGCATCCAGACTAGCGGGGGATCGAACACCGGGGAGCTGTTTTTT. As protein: CASSIQTSGGSNTGELFF.

This sequence joins TRBV6-5 and TRBJ1-4; D unresolved. With 6 bases removed from V and 3 bases from J, the gap between germline ends came to 11 bases. CDR3 length equals 14 residues. Germline CDR1 is MNHEY and CDR2 is SVGAGI. In DNA, the CDR3 is TGTGCCAGCAGACCAGGATTTTCTAATGAAAAACTGTTTTTT. It is translated as CASRPGFSNEKLFF.

The chain uses TRBV6-1 and TRBJ2-7; TRBD1 matches 7 bases. The CDR3 loop spans 14 amino acids. Unmatched junction bases numbered 4, after V lost 5 bases and J lost 0 bases. CDR1 is MNHNS, CDR2 SASEGT, per germline. This CDR3 is CASSRDRLSYEQYF. The DNA for the CDR3 is TGTGCCAGCAGTAGGGACAGACTCTCCTACGAGCAGTACTTC.

The chain joins TRBV25-1 to TRBJ2-3; D is unclear. Deletions cut 2 bases from V and 2 bases from J, with 11 bases between. The CDR3 extends over 15 amino acids. The germline V gene has CDR1 MGHDK and CDR2 SYGVNS. In DNA, the CDR3 is TGTGCCAGCAGTGAAGAGTCGGTACCCACAGATACGCAGTATTTT. Translating it yields CASSEESVPTDTQYF.

The chain recombines TRBV7-9 with TRBJ2-1; D unresolved. Germline loops: CDR1 SEHNR, CDR2 FQNEAQ (reference sequence). Trimming stripped 4 bases from V and 3 bases from J, with 13 bases between. The CDR3 spans 15 residues. CDR3 amino acids: CASSSKSGGYNEQFF. The CDR3 DNA reads TGTGCCAGCAGCTCCAAATCCGGCGGCTACAATGAGCAGTTCTTC.

This chain uses TRBV5-4 with TRBJ2-1, with D perhaps matching TRBD2 (5 bases). With 0 bases removed from V and 4 bases from J, the gap between germline ends came to 14 bases. Germline V lookup: CDR1 SGHNT, CDR2 YYREEE (reference sequence). The CDR3 is 16 residues long. The CDR3 DNA sequence: TGTGCCAGCAGCTTGGCCCTAGCAGCTGAGTACAATGAGCAGTTCTTC. This translates into CASSLALAAEYNEQFF.

V is TRBV27 and J is TRBJ2-7; D possibly corresponds to TRBD2 (6 bases). V lost 6 bases, J lost 8 bases, and 17 bases lay in between. CDR1 is MNHEY and CDR2 is SMNVEV in the germline V gene (reference sequence). CDR3 length: 13 residues. The CDR3, as DNA: TGTGCCAGCAGCACCCTTAGCGGCTCTCAGCAGTACTTC. Its translation: CASSTLSGSQQYF.

CDR3 loop: CASSFVYKPTEAFF. CDR3 sequence (DNA): TGTGCCAGCAGCTTCGTTTACAAACCCACTGAAGCTTTCTTT. The chain combines TRBV5-4 with TRBJ1-1; D ambiguous. Trimming removed 2 bases at V and 4 bases at J, with 12 bases between. The germline V gene has CDR1 SGHNT and CDR2 YYREEE (reference sequence). The CDR3 is 14 residues long.

The chain links TRBV5-4 to TRBJ1-6, with 10 bases fitting TRBD1. Germline trimming cut 0 bases from V and 8 bases from J; bases unmatched to any gene: 8. The CDR3 length is 17 residues. Looked up from germline, CDR1 is SGHNT and CDR2 is YYREEE (reference sequence). Here the CDR3 DNA reads TGTGCCAGCAGCTTGGCCGTGGGACAGGGGTTCGATTCACCCCTCCACTTT. Its protein is CASSLAVGQGFDSPLHF.

The chain employs TRBV15 and TRBJ1-2, with 9 bases fitting TRBD1. The CDR3 has 16 amino acids. The germline CDR1 and CDR2 sequences are LNHNV and YYDKDF (reference sequence). Germline trimming cut 2 bases from V and 5 bases from J; bases unmatched to any gene: 9. CDR3 sequence reads: CATSRTRTGAFYGYTF. The CDR3 DNA sequence: TGTGCCACCAGCAGAACAAGGACAGGGGCCTTTTATGGCTACACCTTC. Looking up the rest from reference TRBV15 and TRBJ1-2 gives the full variable domain: DAMVIQNPRYQVTQFGKPVTLSCSQTLNHNVMYWYQQKSSQAPKLLFHYYDKDFNNEADTPDNFQSRRPNTSFCFLDIRSPGLGDTAMYLCATSRTRTGAFYGYTFGSGTRLTVV.

This chain's CDR3 is CASSEASGGATDTQYF. CDR3 nucleotides: TGTGCCAGCAGTGAAGCTAGCGGGGGGGCCACAGATACGCAGTATTTT. This chain uses TRBV6-1 with TRBJ2-3; 11 bases match TRBD2. The CDR3 spans 16 residues. J was trimmed by 2 bases and V by 0 bases; bases with no gene match: 1. The germline gives CDR1 MNHNS, CDR2 SASEGT.

The genes are TRBV28 and TRBJ2-7; 9 positions agree with TRBD1. Germline V lookup: CDR1 MDHEN, CDR2 SYDVKM. This CDR3 comprises 14 residues. The V gene end was trimmed by 6 bases and the J gene end by 4 bases; junction bases not matched to a gene: 7. The CDR3: CASRSPGQGYEQYF. As DNA, the CDR3 is TGTGCCAGCAGGTCGCCGGGACAGGGTTACGAGCAGTACTTC. Filled out from reference TRBV28 and TRBJ2-7, the complete variable domain reads DVKVTQSSRYLVKRTGEKVFLECVQDMDHENMFWYRQDPGLGLRLIYFSYDVKMKEKGDIPEGYSVSREKKERFSLILESASTNQTSMYLCASRSPGQGYEQYFGPGTRLTVT.

The V and J genes are TRBV6-5 and TRBJ1-1; maybe TRBD1 (5 bases). Between the trimmed V and J ends, which lost 6 bases and 3 bases, there was a span of 14 bases. CDR3 length: 14 amino acids. CDR1 and CDR2 (germline): MNHEY, SVGAGI. The CDR3 loop reads CASRSRLRDTEAFF. CDR3 coding DNA: TGTGCCAGCAGATCCCGTCTCAGGGACACTGAAGCTTTCTTT.

The gene calls are TRBV7-9 and TRBJ2-6; possible D gene TRBD1, 5 bases. V lost 3 bases, J lost 1 base, and 7 bases lay in between. The CDR3 is 15 residues long. Germline values: CDR1 SEHNR, CDR2 FQNEAQ (reference sequence). Here the CDR3 DNA reads TGTGCCAGCAGCTTTAAGGGGTCTGGGGCCAACGTCCTGACTTTC. Translating gives CASSFKGSGANVLTF.

This clone was observed once. The chain uses TRBV27 and TRBJ2-7; tentatively, D is TRBD1 (5 bases). V was clipped by 2 bases and J by 0 bases, with 14 bases between them. The CDR3 totals 16 residues. The V gene's germline CDR1 is MNHEY and CDR2 SMNVEV (reference sequence). Written as DNA, the CDR3 is TGTGCCAGCAGTTTACTGTACACAGGTGGCTCCTACGAGCAGTACTTC. This translates into CASSLLYTGGSYEQYF.

This rearrangement joins TRBV6-5 to TRBJ2-7, with a tentative D call TRBD2 (5 bases). CDR3 length: 13 residues. V lost 5 bases, J lost 5 bases, and 13 bases lay in between. Germline V gene data show CDR1 as MNHEY and CDR2 as SVGAGI. The CDR3 DNA sequence: TGTGCCAGCAGTGCCCACTATAGCGACGAGCAGTACGTC. It encodes CASSAHYSDEQYV.